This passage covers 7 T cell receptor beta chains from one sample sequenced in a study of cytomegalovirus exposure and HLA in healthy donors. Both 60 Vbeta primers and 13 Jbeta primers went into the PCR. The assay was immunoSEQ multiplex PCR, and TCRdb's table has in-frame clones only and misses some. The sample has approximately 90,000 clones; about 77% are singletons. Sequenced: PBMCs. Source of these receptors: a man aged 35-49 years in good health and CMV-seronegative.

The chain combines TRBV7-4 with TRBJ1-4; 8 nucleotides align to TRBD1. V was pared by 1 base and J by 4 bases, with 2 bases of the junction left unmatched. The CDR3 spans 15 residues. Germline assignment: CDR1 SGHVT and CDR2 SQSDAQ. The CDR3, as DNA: TGTGCCAGCAGCTTAGACAGGGGGGTTAATGAAAAACTGTTTTTT. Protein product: CASSLDRGVNEKLFF.

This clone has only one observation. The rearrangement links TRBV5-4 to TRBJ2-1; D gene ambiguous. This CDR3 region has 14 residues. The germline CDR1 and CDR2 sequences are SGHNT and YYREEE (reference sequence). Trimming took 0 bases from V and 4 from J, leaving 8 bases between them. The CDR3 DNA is TGTGCCAGCAGCTTGGCTGCGGAGTACAATGAGCAGTTCTTC. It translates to CASSLAAEYNEQFF.

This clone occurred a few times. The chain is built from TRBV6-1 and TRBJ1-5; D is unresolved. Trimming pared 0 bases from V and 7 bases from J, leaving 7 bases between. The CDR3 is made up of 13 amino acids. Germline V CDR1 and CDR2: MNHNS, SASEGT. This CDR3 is CASSEALRQPQHF. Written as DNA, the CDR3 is TGTGCCAGCAGTGAAGCGCTTCGGCAGCCCCAGCATTTT.

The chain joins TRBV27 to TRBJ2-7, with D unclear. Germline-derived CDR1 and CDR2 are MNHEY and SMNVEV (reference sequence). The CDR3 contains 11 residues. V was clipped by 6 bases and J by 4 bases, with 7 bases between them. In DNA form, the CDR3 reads TGTGCCAGCAGCACACCGTACGAGCAGTACTTC. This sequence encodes CASSTPYEQYF.

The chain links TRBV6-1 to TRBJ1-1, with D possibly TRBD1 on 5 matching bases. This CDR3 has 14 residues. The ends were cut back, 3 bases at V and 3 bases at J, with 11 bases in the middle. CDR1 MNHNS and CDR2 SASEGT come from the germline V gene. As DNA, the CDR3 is TGTGCCAGCAGTGAGGTCAGGGCCGACACTGAAGCTTTCTTT. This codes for CASSEVRADTEAFF.

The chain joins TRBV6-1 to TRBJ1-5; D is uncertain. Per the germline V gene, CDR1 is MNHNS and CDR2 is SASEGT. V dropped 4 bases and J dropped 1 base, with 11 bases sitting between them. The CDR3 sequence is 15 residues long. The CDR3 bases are TGTGCCAGCAGTGGCGGGGATATCAGCAATCAGCCCCAGCATTTT. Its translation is CASSGGDISNQPQHF.

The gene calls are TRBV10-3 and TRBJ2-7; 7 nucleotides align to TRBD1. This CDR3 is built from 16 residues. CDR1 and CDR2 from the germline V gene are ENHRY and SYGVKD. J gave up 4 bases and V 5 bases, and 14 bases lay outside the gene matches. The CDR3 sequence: CAISSLRQGQPYEQYF. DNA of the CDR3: TGTGCCATCAGTTCGTTGAGACAGGGACAACCTTACGAGCAGTACTTC.